This T cell receptor beta chain emerged from a study of immune evolution from preneoplasia to lung adenocarcinoma. Measured with immunoSEQ multiplex PCR; TCRdb has only the in-frame clones, and not every one. The repertoire holds some 3,000 clones, with around 52% as singletons. This CDR3 spans 14 amino acids. The germline CDR1 and CDR2 sequences are MRHNA and SNTAGT. Trimming cost V 3 bases and J 2 bases; bases outside gene matches: 2. The specimen sequenced was FFPE normal lung tissue adjacent to the tumor. The rearrangement joins TRBV6-4 to TRBJ2-3; 7 bases are shared with TRBD1. The sequence was collected from a person in their fifties with lung adenocarcinoma. CDR3 coding DNA: TGTGCCAGCAGTGAGACAGGGATCACAGATACGCAGTATTTT. It translates to CASSETGITDTQYF.